The sequence of this T cell receptor (beta chain) was determined in a study of CD8+ T cells in alopecia areata (dated by TCRdb to the late 2010s). Background on the whole study: The study used high-throughput TCRbeta sequencing to examine T cell clonal expansion in alopecia areata, in both the C3H/HeJ mouse model and human patients. Amplification of TCRbeta CDR3 regions was done by immunoSEQ multiplex PCR using 35 Vbeta forward primers and 13 Jbeta reverse primers. The RNA source kit depended on sample type: the PAXgene miRNA kit for fixed scalp, the miRNeasy kit for PBMCs, and the RNeasy kit for mouse skin. Human TCRbeta sequencing covered scalp tissue and sorted CD4+ and CD8+ peripheral blood T cells from patchy and totalis/universalis alopecia areata patients and healthy controls. Scalp clonality was compared across normal scalp (n=4), patchy alopecia areata scalp (n=8), and alopecia totalis/universalis scalp (n=8). Overall study outcomes, separate from this receptor: TCR sequences shared between patients were less clear than in mice, possibly partly because of HLA diversity in the patient population. Scalp TCR repertoire analysis is complicated because resident alphabeta T cells in normal human skin are also sequenced, whereas mouse skin is dominated by gammadelta T cells. Lesional scalp, especially in alopecia totalis/universalis, showed higher clonality and more expanded CD8+ clones than normal scalp, suggesting antigenic drive.

After PBMCs were isolated by density centrifugation and stained for CD3, CD4 and CD8, a FACSAria was used to sort CD4+ and CD8+ T cells. Unaffected controls provided scalp biopsies and blood samples. This clone occurred once. The antigen it recognizes is unknown. There are no base qualities to consult, and no much larger clone falls within one base. Library construction relied on the immunoSEQ multiplex PCR assay. RNA was extracted from all samples and reverse transcribed into cDNA as template for TCR sequencing. First-strand cDNA was synthesized with SuperScript III using a 2:1 mix of oligo-dT and random hexamers. A synthetic immune receptor repertoire was used to gauge amplification bias, and whatever bias remained was removed computationally. The study's own analysis went as follows. After raw reads were preprocessed to remove errors, the CDR3 was defined following IMGT conventions as running from the conserved cysteine to phenylalanine. Clonality was computed by normalizing Shannon entropy by log2 of the number of productive unique TCRs and subtracting the result from 1. Whether scalp clones were CD4 or CD8 was inferred by matching scalp TCRbeta sequences against CD4 and CD8 repertoires sorted from blood. What TCRdb holds here is the immuneACCESS table cut down to in-frame rearrangements. Part of the clones is not present; checked against another copy, under half of the missing clones reflect an unresolved V gene, and the others are unexplained. The D gene and trimming were derived from the DNA, and the V and J assignments and clone size from that table. Here the sample has roughly 140,000 clones; roughly 60% occur a single time. The biggest ten clones account for just over 35% of the sample.

The CDR3 covers 11 residues, taking in both the cysteine and the phenylalanine. Just the 33-base CDR3 DNA is kept, in frame starting at base 1. Trimming costs V 3 bases and J 7 bases, and their ends lie 6 bases apart. The germline V gene (reference sequence) yields DFQATT for CDR1 and SNEGSKA for CDR2. This TCR was recovered from a human donor in good health. The chain is assembled from TRBV20-1 and TRBJ2-2; no D segment can be confidently identified. What was sequenced was CD8+ T cells sorted from blood. The CDR3 protein is CSASWFGELFF. The nucleotide sequence reads as follows: TGCAGTGCTAGCTGGTTCGGGGAGCTGTTTTTT.